This note documents a single T cell receptor (beta chain) sequence. Using immunoSEQ multiplex PCR, the repertoire was profiled, and TCRdb retains in-frame clones only, with some absent. The sample lists about 140,000 clones, around nine tenths occurring once. The entry originates in a study of control samples from healthy donors and cancer patients. The CDR3 totals 15 residues. With 3 bases removed from V and 2 bases from J, the gap between germline ends came to 11 bases. Germline V CDR1 and CDR2: LNHDA, SQIVND (reference sequence). Sequenced input: blood. The TCR comes from a man aged 30 to 39 in good health. The chain carries TRBV19 and TRBJ2-1; D not resolved. This chain's CDR3 is CASSITRSPYNEQFF. The CDR3 DNA reads TGTGCCAGTAGTATTACGCGGAGCCCCTACAATGAGCAGTTCTTC.